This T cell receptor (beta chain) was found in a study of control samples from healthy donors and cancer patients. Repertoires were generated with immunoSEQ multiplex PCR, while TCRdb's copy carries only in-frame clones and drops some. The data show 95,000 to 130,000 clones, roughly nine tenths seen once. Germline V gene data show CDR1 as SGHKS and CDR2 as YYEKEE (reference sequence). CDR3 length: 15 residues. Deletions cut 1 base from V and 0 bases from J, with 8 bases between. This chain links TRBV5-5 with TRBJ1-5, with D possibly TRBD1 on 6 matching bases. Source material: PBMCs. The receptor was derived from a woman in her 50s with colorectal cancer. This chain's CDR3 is CASSLLQGSNQPQHF. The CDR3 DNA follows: TGTGCCAGCAGCTTGTTACAGGGTAGCAATCAGCCCCAGCATTTT.